The clone carrying this TCR beta chain came up many times. Its antigen is currently unknown. General observations from the study: The TCR gene usage of tumor memory CD4+ T cells clustered together with blood and lymph node memory CD4+ cells and with lymph node naive CD4+ cells.

Constant-region reverse primers amplified full-length variable regions, followed by semi-nested Nested Universal Primer A PCR. TCRdb reprocessed the 5' RACE reads via MiXCR and lists one record per CDR3 protein. The sample lists fewer than 65,000 distinct CDR3 sequences; 30% were seen once. Naive CD4+ T cells were purified with Tregs depleted by CD25. Germline V gives CDR1 SGHRS, CDR2 YFSETQ. The CDR3 has 15 residues. After removal of 4 bases from V and 3 bases from J, the junction contained 7 bases not matched to a gene. The sample taken for sequencing was tumor-infiltrating naive CD4+ T cells sorted from the breast tumor. The subset was: naive CD4+ T cells, CD4+CD45RA+CD25-. The TCR comes from a female donor with breast cancer. The chain has TRBV5-1 and TRBJ1-5; 7 nucleotides match TRBD1. For the CDR3, the DNA is TGCGCCAGCAGCGAACAGGGGTTTCACAATCAGCCCCAGCATTTT. This translates into CASSEQGFHNQPQHF.